This T cell receptor (beta chain) was recovered during a study of response to subunit inactivated influenza vaccine. Trimming left V 5 bases short and J 1 base short, with 21 bases between. Germline CDR1 SGHVS, CDR2 FQNEAQ. The CDR3 sequence is 18 residues long. This clonotype was seen more than once but under ten times. Its antigen is as yet unknown. MiXCR, run by TCRdb on the RT-PCR reads, gives a single entry per CDR3 protein. This sample carries more than 450,000 distinct CDR3 sequences, 11% of them seen once, and the ten largest clones take about 10%. General study points: The authors proposed limited new T cell recruitment per seasonal influenza vaccination.

The same data also contributed to another study, on T cells expressing NK-cell markers. As reported in that work: UMI-tagged 5'RACE template switching yielded the TCR beta cDNA. Sorted CD3+CD56-NKG2C+, CD3+CD56+NKG2C- and CD3+CD56+NKG2C+ T cells were the source of the TCR beta repertoires. The sequencing cohort of eight donors included seven HCMV-seropositive individuals and one seronegative individual. Researchers report these clonotypes also headed the CD3+CD56-NKG2C+ fraction in several donors.

The V gene is TRBV7-8, the J gene TRBJ1-5, with a possible D match to TRBD1 (5 bases). The sample here was PBMCs from blood, taken on the day of vaccination. This receptor was identified in a man aged 50-60 years who received an inactivated influenza vaccine. The CDR3 region has the DNA TGTGCCAGCAGCCTATTTGGGGGGAAAGAGGGAAGCAATCAGCCCCAGCATTTT. It encodes CASSLFGGKEGSNQPQHF.